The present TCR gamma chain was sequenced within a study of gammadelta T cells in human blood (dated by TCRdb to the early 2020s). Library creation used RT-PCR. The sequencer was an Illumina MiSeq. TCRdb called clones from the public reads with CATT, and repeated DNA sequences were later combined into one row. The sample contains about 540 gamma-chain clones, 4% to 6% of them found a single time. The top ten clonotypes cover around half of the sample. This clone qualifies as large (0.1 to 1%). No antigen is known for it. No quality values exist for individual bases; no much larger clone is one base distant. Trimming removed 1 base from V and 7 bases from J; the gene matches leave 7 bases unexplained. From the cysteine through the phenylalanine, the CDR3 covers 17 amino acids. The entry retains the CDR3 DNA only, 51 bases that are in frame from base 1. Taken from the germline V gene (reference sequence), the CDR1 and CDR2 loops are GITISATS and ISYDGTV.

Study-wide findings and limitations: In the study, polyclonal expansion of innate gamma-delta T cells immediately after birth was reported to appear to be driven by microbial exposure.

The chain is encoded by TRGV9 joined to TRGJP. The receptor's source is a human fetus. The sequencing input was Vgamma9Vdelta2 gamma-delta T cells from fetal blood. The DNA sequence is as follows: TGTGCCTTGTGGGAGGTTTTCGGGGAGTTGGGCAAAAAAATCAAGGTATTT. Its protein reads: CALWEVFGELGKKIKVF.